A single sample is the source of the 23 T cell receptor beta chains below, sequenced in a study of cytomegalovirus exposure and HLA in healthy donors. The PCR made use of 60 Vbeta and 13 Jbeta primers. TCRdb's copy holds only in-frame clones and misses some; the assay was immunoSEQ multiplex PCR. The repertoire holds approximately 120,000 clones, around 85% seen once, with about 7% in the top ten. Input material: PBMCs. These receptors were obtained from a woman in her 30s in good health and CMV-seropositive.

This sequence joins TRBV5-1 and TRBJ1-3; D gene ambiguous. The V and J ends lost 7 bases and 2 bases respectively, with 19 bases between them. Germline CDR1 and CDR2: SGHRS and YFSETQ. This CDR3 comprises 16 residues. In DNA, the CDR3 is TGCGCCAGCTCCACAGCAAATGCCAACGCTGGAAACACCATATATTTT. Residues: CASSTANANAGNTIYF.

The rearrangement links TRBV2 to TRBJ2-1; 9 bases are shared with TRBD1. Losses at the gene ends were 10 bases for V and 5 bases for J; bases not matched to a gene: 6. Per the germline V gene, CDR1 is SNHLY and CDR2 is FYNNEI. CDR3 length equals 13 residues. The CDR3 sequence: CATPGQGHNEQFF. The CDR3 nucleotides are TGTGCCACCCCGGGACAGGGACACAATGAGCAGTTCTTC.

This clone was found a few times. The CDR3 sequence: CASSELTSYEQYF. The CDR3 DNA follows: TGTGCCAGCAGTGAGTTGACTAGCTACGAGCAGTACTTC. The chain links TRBV6-1 to TRBJ2-7; the D gene is possibly TRBD2 (6 bases). Germline CDR1 is MNHNS and CDR2 is SASEGT. The germline V and J ends were trimmed by 3 bases and 3 bases, with 9 bases remaining between them. The CDR3 loop spans 13 amino acids.

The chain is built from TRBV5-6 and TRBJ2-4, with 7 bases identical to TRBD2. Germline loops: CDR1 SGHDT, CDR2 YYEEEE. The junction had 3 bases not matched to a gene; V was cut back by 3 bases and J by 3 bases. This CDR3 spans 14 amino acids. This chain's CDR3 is CASSSSGGKNIQYF. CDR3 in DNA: TGTGCCAGCAGCTCCTCGGGGGGCAAAAACATTCAGTACTTC.

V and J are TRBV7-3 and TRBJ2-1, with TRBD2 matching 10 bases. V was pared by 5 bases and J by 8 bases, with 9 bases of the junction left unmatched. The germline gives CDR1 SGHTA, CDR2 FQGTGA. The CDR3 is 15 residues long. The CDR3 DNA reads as TGTGCCAGCAGCCTTAACGACCTAGCGGGAGATGAGCAGTTCTTC. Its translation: CASSLNDLAGDEQFF.

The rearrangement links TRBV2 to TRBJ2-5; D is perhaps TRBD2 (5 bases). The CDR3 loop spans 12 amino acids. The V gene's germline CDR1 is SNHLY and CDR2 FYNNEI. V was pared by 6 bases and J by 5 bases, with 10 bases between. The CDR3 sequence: CASSGRGETQYF. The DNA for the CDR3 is TGTGCCAGCAGCGGGCGCGGGGAGACCCAGTACTTC.

This CDR3 reads CASGPGTAINTEAFF. The CDR3 DNA follows: TGTGCCAGCGGGCCCGGGACAGCAATTAACACTGAAGCTTTCTTT. The J gene is TRBJ1-1, the V gene TRBV28; TRBD1 matches 7 bases. The CDR3 totals 15 residues. Germline-derived CDR1 and CDR2 are MDHEN and SYDVKM. Trimming cost V 8 bases and J 2 bases; bases outside gene matches: 11. The variable domain in full, completed from reference TRBV28 and TRBJ1-1, reads DVKVTQSSRYLVKRTGEKVFLECVQDMDHENMFWYRQDPGLGLRLIYFSYDVKMKEKGDIPEGYSVSREKKERFSLILESASTNQTSMYLCASGPGTAINTEAFFGQGTRLTVV.

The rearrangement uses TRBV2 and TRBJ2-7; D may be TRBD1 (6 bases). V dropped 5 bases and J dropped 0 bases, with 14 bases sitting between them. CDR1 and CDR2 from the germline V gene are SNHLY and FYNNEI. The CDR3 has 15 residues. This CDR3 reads CASSPQGSSSYEQYF. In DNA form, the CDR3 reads TGTGCCAGCAGTCCACAGGGTTCGAGCTCCTACGAGCAGTACTTC. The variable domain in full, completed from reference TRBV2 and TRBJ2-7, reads EPEVTQTPSHQVTQMGQEVILRCVPISNHLYFYWYRQILGQKVEFLVSFYNNEISEKSEIFDDQFSVERPDGSNFTLKIRSTKLEDSAMYFCASSPQGSSSYEQYFGPGTRLTVT.

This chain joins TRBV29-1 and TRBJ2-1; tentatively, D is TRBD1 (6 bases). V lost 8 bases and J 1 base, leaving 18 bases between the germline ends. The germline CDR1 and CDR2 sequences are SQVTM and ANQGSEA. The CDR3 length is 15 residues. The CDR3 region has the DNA TGCAGCATCAACCGCCTGGACAGTTCCTACAATGAGCAGTTCTTC. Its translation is CSINRLDSSYNEQFF.

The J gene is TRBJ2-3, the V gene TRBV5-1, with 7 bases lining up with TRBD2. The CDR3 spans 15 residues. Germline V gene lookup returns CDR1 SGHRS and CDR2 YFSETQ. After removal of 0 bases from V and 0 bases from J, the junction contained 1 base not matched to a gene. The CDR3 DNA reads TGCGCCAGCAGCTTGGGCGGGGGTAGCACAGATACGCAGTATTTT. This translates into CASSLGGGSTDTQYF.

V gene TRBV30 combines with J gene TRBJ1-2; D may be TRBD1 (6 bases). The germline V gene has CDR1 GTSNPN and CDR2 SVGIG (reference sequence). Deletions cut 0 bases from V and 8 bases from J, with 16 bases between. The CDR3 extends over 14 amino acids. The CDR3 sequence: CAWSVRGGPWGYTF. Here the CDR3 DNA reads TGTGCCTGGAGTGTACGGGGGGGCCCATGGGGCTACACCTTC.

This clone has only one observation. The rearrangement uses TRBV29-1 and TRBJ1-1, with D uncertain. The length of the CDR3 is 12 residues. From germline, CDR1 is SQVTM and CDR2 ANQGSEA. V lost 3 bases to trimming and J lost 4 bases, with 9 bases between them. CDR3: CSVDGWVTEAFF. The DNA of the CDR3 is TGCAGCGTTGACGGGTGGGTCACTGAAGCTTTCTTT.

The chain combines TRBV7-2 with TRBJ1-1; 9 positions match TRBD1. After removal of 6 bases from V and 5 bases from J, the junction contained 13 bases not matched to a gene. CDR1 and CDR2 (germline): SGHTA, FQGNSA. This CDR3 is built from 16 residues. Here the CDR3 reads CASRPGTGTSGTEAFF. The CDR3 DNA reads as TGTGCCAGCAGGCCCGGGACAGGGACCTCGGGGACTGAAGCTTTCTTT.

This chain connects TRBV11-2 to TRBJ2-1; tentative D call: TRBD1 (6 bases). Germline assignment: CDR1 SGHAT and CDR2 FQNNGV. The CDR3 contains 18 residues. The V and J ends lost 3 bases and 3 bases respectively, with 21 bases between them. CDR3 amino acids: CASSFLPGAPLNYNEQFF. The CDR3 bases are TGTGCCAGCAGCTTCCTTCCAGGGGCCCCCCTCAACTACAATGAGCAGTTCTTC.

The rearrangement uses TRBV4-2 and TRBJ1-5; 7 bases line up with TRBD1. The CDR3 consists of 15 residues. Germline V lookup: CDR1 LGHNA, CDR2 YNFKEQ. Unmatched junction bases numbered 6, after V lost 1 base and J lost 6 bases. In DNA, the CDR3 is TGTGCCAGCAGCCAAGTTGGAGGGGGCGGTCAGCCCCAGCATTTT. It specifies CASSQVGGGGQPQHF.

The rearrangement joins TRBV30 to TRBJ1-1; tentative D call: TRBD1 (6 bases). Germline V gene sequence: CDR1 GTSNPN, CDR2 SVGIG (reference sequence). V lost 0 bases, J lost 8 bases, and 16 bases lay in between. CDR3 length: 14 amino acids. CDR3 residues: CAWSVLGQLQEAFF. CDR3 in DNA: TGTGCCTGGAGTGTACTTGGACAGCTACAAGAAGCTTTCTTT.

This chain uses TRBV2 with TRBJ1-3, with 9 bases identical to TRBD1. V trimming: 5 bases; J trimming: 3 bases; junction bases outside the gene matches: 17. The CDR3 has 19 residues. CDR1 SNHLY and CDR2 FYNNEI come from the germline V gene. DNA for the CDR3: TGTGCCAGCAGTACTCTTGGGACAGGGATTCCCTCTAATGGAAACACCATATATTTT. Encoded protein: CASSTLGTGIPSNGNTIYF.

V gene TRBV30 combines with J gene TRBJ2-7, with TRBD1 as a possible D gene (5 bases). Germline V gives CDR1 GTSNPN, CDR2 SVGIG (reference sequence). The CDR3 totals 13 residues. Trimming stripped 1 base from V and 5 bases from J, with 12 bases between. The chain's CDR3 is CAWSAPPRDEQYF. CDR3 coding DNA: TGTGCCTGGAGTGCACCCCCCAGGGACGAGCAGTACTTC.

CDR3 loop: CASSLEAGWTEAFF. The CDR3 DNA is TGCGCCAGCAGCTTAGAGGCGGGGTGGACTGAAGCTTTCTTT. The rearrangement links TRBV5-1 to TRBJ1-1; no definite D call. The V end was cut by 2 bases, the J end by 5 bases, with 13 bases between. CDR3 size: 14 residues. Germline V lookup: CDR1 SGHRS, CDR2 YFSETQ.

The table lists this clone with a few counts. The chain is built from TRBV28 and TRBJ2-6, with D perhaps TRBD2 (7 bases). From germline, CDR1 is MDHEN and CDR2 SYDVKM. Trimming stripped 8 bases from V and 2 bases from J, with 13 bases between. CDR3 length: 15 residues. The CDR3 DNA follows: TGTGCCAGCGGGGGAGGGGGGGCTGGGGCCAACGTCCTGACTTTC. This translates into CASGGGGAGANVLTF.

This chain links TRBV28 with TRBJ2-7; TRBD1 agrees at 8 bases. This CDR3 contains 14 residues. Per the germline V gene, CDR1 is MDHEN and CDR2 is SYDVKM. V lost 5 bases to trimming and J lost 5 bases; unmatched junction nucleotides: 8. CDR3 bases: TGTGCCAGCAGTCCCCGACAGGGGACGGACGAGCAGTACTTC. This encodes CASSPRQGTDEQYF.

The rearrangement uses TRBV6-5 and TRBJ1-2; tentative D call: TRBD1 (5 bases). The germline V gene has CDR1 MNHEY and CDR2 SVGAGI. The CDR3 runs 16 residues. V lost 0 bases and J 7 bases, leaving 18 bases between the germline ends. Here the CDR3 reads CASSYSSRAGLGGYTF. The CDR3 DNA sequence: TGTGCCAGCAGTTACTCCTCCCGGGCAGGGCTGGGTGGCTACACCTTC.

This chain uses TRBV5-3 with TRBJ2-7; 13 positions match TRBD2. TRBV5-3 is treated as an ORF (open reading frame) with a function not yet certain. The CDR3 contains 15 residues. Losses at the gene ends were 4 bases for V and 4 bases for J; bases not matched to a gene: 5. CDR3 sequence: CARSGLAGELYEQYF. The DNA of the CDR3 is TGTGCCAGAAGCGGACTAGCGGGAGAGTTATACGAGCAGTACTTC.